A selection of T cell receptor beta chains follows, all from one sample in a study of metastatic and nonmetastatic thyroid tumors. TCRdb re-called clones from the PCR reads using MiXCR. The table has about 22,000 clones, roughly a sixth seen once; the top ten hold approximately 2.7%. Sequenced: adjacent normal tissue. These receptors were obtained from a male donor with papillary thyroid cancer or a benign thyroid nodule (not recorded which). Some clones in this sample may be carry-over from other donors' samples. Each CDR3 is given with its conserved first and last residue. The order of the fields is D gene, V gene, J gene, clone size, CDR3 DNA, CDR3 protein. A D gene is named only where the DNA matches it firmly. Clone size is stated in some rows and not others, as once, few, many or a class when expanded.

>.|TRBV25-1|TRBJ1-2|many
TGTGCCAGCAGTGATACGGGCGGCTACACCTTC
CASSDTGGYTF
>TRBD2|TRBV11-2|TRBJ2-5|many
TGTGCCAGCAGCTTAGATCACGGGGCGGGAGGGCACCAAGAGACCCAGTACTTC
CASSLDHGAGGHQETQYF
>.|TRBV20-1|TRBJ1-1|medium-sized
TGCAGTGCTAGAGTGGGGACGGAAAAAGCTTTCTTT
CSARVGTEKAFF
>.|TRBV2|TRBJ1-2|medium-sized
TGTGCCAGCAAAATGGAGACTAACTATGGCTACACCTTC
CASKMETNYGYTF
>.|TRBV5-4|TRBJ2-3|many
TGTGCCAGCAGCTTGAGTGGGATCAATTCAGATACGCAGTATTTT
CASSLSGINSDTQYF
>.|TRBV5-6|TRBJ2-2|many
TGTGCCAGCAGCTTGGGGGGACAAGCGAACACCGGGGAGCTGTTTTTT
CASSLGGQANTGELFF
>.|TRBV7-6|TRBJ2-1|medium-sized
TGTGCCAGCAGCTTAGAACAGTTCAATGAGCAGTTCTTC
CASSLEQFNEQFF
>.|TRBV15|TRBJ1-3|many
TGTGCCACCAGTCGAAGTGGAAACACCATATATTTT
CATSRSGNTIYF
>.|TRBV20-1|TRBJ1-2|many
TGCAGTGCTAGCACCAGGGCCCGCTACACCTTC
CSASTRARYTF
>.|TRBV24-1|TRBJ2-1|.
TGTGCCACCAGTGCTTCGAGCGGCTCCTACAATGAGCAGTTCTTC
CATSASSGSYNEQFF
>TRBD2|TRBV20-1|TRBJ2-7|.
TGCAGTGCTAGGATTAGCGGGAGCGAGCAGTACTTC
CSARISGSEQYF
>TRBD2|TRBV6-1|TRBJ2-1|medium-sized
TGTGCCAGCAGTCCAGCGGGAGCGGCTGAGCAGTTCTTC
CASSPAGAAEQFF
>.|TRBV2|TRBJ2-5|few
TGCGCCAGCATCGGCCGGGACTTTCAAGAGACCCAGTACTTC
CASIGRDFQETQYF
>TRBD1|TRBV6-5|TRBJ2-7|medium-sized
TGTGCCAGCAGTTACGGACAGGCTTCAACCTACGAGCAGTACTTC
CASSYGQASTYEQYF
>.|TRBV13|TRBJ2-7|many
TGTGCCAGCAGCGACAACGTTCAGGGGTACGAGCAGTACTTC
CASSDNVQGYEQYF
>TRBD1|TRBV10-2|TRBJ2-3|many
TGCGCCAGCAGTGAGCAGGGGGTGGGTCCGGATACGCAGTATTTT
CASSEQGVGPDTQYF
>.|TRBV7-9|TRBJ1-1|many
TGTGCCAGCAGCCCACGATACACTGAAGCTTTCTTT
CASSPRYTEAFF
>.|TRBV27|TRBJ2-5|.
TGTGCCGGTCCGACGCAAGAGACCCGGTACTTC
CAGPTQETRYF
>.|TRBV6-1|TRBJ1-5|few
TGTGCCAGCGGTGAGTTCCCCCGGGGTTTAAATCAGCCCCAGCATTTT
CASGEFPRGLNQPQHF
>.|TRBV5-1|TRBJ2-3|.
TGCGCCAGCAACTTGGCCCCGCAGGGGAATTTAGGGGGGCCAGAGGCAGATACGCAGTATTTT
CASNLAPQGNLGGPEADTQYF
>.|TRBV5-6|TRBJ2-7|many
TGTGCCAGCAGCTACGCGGGACAGTGGGCCTACGAGCAGTACTTC
CASSYAGQWAYEQYF
>.|TRBV7-2|TRBJ1-1|few
TGTGCAAGCAGCCGAGTCGTGTCTGAAGCCTTCTTT
CASSRVVSEAFF
>.|TRBV6-1|TRBJ1-5|few
TGTGCCAGCACGGAGGTCAATCAGCCCCATCATTTT
CASTEVNQPHHF
>.|TRBV6-1|TRBJ1-4|many
TGTGCCAGCAGTCCACATGGACATTTTGAAAAACTGTTTTTT
CASSPHGHFEKLFF
>.|TRBV7-3|TRBJ2-1|many
TGTGCCAGCAGCCCCAGAGGGGGTAGCGCAAGCTCCTACAATGAGCAGTTCTTC
CASSPRGGSASSYNEQFF
>.|TRBV2|TRBJ1-2|few
TGTGCCAGCAGGACAAGGGAGTGTAACTACGGCTACACCTTC
CASRTRECNYGYTF
>.|TRBV5-1|TRBJ2-7|medium-sized
TGCGCCAGCAGCCCGGTTGGGGGGCACGAGCAGTACTTC
CASSPVGGHEQYF
>.|TRBV12-3/TRBV12-4|TRBJ2-3|.
TGTGCCAGCAGTCTTACGTTACGCACAGATACGCAGTATTTT
CASSLTLRTDTQYF
>.|TRBV27|TRBJ2-3|few
TGTGCCAGCAGTCTTACAGAAAGCACAGATACGCAGTATTTT
CASSLTESTDTQYF
>.|TRBV20-1|TRBJ2-1|many
TGCAGTGCTGGCGGGACACCGTCCTACAATGAGCAGTTCTTC
CSAGGTPSYNEQFF
>.|TRBV11-3|TRBJ2-3|.
TGTGCCAGCAGCTTAGTTAGGGGTTTCCCAGATACGCAGTATTTT
CASSLVRGFPDTQYF
>TRBD2|TRBV20-1|TRBJ2-3|many
TGCAGTGCCGCTTCGGCAGGGAGGGCAGATACGCAGTATTTT
CSAASAGRADTQYF
>TRBD1|TRBV27|TRBJ1-2|medium-sized
TGTGCCAGCAGTAGAGGACAGGGATTCTATGGCTACACCTTC
CASSRGQGFYGYTF
>.|TRBV28|TRBJ1-5|many
TGTGCCACCAAACCATTCGTAGGATTTAGCAATCAGCCCCAGCATTTT
CATKPFVGFSNQPQHF
>.|TRBV3-1|TRBJ1-4|many
TGTGCCAGCAGCCAAATAGGTATCGGGGTAGAAAAACTGTTTTTT
CASSQIGIGVEKLFF
>TRBD2|TRBV4-1|TRBJ2-5|many
TGCGCCAGCAGCCAAGATCTTGGAGGACTAGCAGAGACCCAGTACTTC
CASSQDLGGLAETQYF
>.|TRBV7-2|TRBJ1-5|many
TGTGCCAGCAGCTTAGCGGCCTCTCAGCCCCAGCATTTT
CASSLAASQPQHF
>.|TRBV2|TRBJ2-2|.
TGTGCCAGCAAGGGAGGGGGTACCGGGGAGCTGTCTTTT
CASKGGGTGELSF
>.|TRBV20-1|TRBJ2-1|many
TGCAGTGCGCCCACTGATAGCTCGGAGCAGTTCTTC
CSAPTDSSEQFF
>.|TRBV11-2|TRBJ2-2|.
TGTGCCAGCAACGTAACGAGGATGAGTACCGGGGATCTGTTTTTT
CASNVTRMSTGDLFF
>.|TRBV18|TRBJ2-1|.
TGTGCCAGCTCACCAGTGGGGTATTCCTTCAATGAGCAGTTCTTC
CASSPVGYSFNEQFF
>.|TRBV6-1|TRBJ1-5|medium-sized
TGTGCCAGCAGCGAGAGGGTCCCGGCAGACTACAATCAGCCCCAGCATTTT
CASSERVPADYNQPQHF
>.|TRBV2|TRBJ1-2|medium-sized
TGTGCCAGCAGTACCGACCAGTCGTATGGCTACACCTTC
CASSTDQSYGYTF
>.|TRBV28|TRBJ1-5|medium-sized
TGTGCCAGCAGGGACAGCGTTCAGCCCCAGCATTTT
CASRDSVQPQHF
>.|TRBV9|TRBJ2-3|many
TGTGCCAGCAGCGTAGCCCCCCCCGGGATGGGCACAGATACGCAGTATTTT
CASSVAPPGMGTDTQYF
>.|TRBV20-1|TRBJ1-2|medium-sized
TGCAGTGCTAGCCTACAGGGTATCGATGGCTACACCTTC
CSASLQGIDGYTF
>.|TRBV2|TRBJ2-7|medium-sized
TGTGCCAGCAGTGAAGCGGGTCAGGGAACCTACGAGCAGTACTTC
CASSEAGQGTYEQYF
>.|TRBV19|TRBJ1-2|medium-sized
TGTGCCAGTGGCCTCGGGGCGCGAGGCTATGGCTACACCTTC
CASGLGARGYGYTF